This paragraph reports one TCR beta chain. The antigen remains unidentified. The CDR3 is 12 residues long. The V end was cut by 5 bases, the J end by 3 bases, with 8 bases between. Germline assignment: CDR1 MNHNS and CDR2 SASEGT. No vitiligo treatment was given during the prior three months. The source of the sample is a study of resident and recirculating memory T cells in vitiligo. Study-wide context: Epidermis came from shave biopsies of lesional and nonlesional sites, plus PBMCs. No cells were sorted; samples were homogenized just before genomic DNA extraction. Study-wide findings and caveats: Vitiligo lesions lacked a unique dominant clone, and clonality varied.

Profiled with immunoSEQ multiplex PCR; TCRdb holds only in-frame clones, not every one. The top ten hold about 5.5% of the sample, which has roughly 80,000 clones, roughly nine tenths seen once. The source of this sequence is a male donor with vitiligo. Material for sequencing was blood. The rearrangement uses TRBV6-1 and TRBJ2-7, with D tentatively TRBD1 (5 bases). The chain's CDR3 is CASSTGFYEQYF. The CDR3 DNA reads TGTGCCAGCAGTACAGGTTTCTACGAGCAGTACTTC.